The clone carrying this TCR beta chain was found a few times. What it recognizes is unknown. This record comes from a study of T cells after yellow fever vaccination. Overall study results and limits: Detected again after the booster were most primary-vaccination clones, at about 96% CD4 and around 91% CD8.

TCRdb ran MiXCR on the 5' RACE reads and lists one entry per CDR3 protein. The sample shows around 590,000 distinct CDR3 sequences, 9% to 15% of them seen only once. Trimming pared 4 bases from V and 3 bases from J, leaving 14 bases between. The CDR3 has 14 amino acids. Per the germline V gene, CDR1 is SGHRS and CDR2 is YFSETQ. The sequencing here drew on PBMCs, taken on the day of the yellow fever booster vaccination. This chain uses TRBV5-1 with TRBJ2-7, with D tentatively TRBD1 (6 bases). The sequence derives from a man aged 25 to 45 who received the YFV17D yellow fever vaccine. In DNA form, the CDR3 reads TGCGCCAGCAGCCGGACGACAGGAATCTACGAGCAGTACTTC. Amino acids: CASSRTTGIYEQYF.